What follows describes a single TCR beta chain. Original handling: Reference gene primers were amplified, and this amplification served to estimate nucleated cell counts. TCRdb's table, derived via immunoSEQ multiplex PCR, lists solely in-frame clones and lacks some. The V and J calls and the clone size are those of that table, but D and trimming were determined from the DNA. Of 200,000 to 250,000 clones in the sample, around 90% were seen once. These data originate in a study of blood T cell repertoires in COVID-19. Input material: PBMCs or T cells enriched from blood (not recorded which). The TCR sequence derives from a woman between 50 and 59 years old who had recovered from COVID-19.

CDR3 amino acids: CASSETSGNTGELFF. The DNA of the CDR3 is TGTGCCAGCAGTGAGACTAGCGGAAACACCGGGGAGCTGTTTTTT. V gene TRBV6-4 combines with J gene TRBJ2-2, with 9 bases fitting TRBD2. The CDR3 consists of 15 residues. The junction had 1 base not matched to a gene; V was cut back by 3 bases and J by 2 bases. The germline V gene encodes CDR1 MRHNA and CDR2 SNTAGT.